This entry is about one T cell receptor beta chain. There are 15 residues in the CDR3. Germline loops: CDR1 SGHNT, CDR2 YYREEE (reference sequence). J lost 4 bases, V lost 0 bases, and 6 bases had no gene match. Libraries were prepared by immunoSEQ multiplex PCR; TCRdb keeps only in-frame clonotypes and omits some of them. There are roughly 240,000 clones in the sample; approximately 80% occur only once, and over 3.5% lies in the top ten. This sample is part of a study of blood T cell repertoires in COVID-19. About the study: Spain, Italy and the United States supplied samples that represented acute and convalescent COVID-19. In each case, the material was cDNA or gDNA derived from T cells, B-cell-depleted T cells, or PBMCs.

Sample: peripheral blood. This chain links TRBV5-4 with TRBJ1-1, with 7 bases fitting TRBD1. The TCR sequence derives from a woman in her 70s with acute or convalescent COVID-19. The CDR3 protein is CASSLEGGRSTEAFF. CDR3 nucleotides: TGTGCCAGCAGCTTGGAAGGGGGCCGGAGCACTGAAGCTTTCTTT.